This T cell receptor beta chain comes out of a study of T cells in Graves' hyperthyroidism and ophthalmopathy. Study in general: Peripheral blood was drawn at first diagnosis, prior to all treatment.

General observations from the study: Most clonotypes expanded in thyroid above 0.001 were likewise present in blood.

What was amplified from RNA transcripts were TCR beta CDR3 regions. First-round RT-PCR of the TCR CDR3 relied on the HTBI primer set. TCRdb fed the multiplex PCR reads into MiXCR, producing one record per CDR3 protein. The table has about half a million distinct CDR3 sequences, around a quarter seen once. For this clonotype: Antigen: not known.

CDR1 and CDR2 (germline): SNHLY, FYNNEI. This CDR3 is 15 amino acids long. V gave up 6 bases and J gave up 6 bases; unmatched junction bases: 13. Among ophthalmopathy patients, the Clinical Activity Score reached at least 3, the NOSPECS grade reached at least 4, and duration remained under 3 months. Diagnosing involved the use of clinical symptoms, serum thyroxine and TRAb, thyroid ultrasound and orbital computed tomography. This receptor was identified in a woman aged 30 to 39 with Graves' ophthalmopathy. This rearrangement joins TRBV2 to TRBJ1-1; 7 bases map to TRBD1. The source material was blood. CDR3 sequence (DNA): TGTGCCAGCAGATATCCACAGGGGTCGCGTTCTGAAGCTTTCTTT. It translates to CASRYPQGSRSEAFF.